The T cell receptor beta chain under discussion was sequenced for a study of blood T cell repertoires in COVID-19. In the study overall: The study drew acute and convalescent COVID-19 samples from the United States, Italy and Spain.

Germline lookup yields CDR1 SGHNT and CDR2 YYREEE (reference sequence). Unmatched junction bases numbered 8, after V lost 4 bases and J lost 2 bases. CDR3 length equals 15 residues. Only in-frame clones appear in the TCRdb table, and some are missing; sequencing was by immunoSEQ multiplex PCR. The table has 60,000 to 90,000 clones, 65% to 90% seen once. This clonotype was obtained from a woman in her forties or fifties with acute or convalescent COVID-19. Sequencing input: peripheral blood. The chain uses TRBV5-4 and TRBJ2-7; 8 positions match TRBD2. The CDR3 is CASSPGAGGTYEQYF. The CDR3 coding sequence is TGTGCCAGCAGCCCGGGTGCGGGAGGTACCTACGAGCAGTACTTC.